This T cell receptor (beta chain) appears in the sequencing data of a study of early T cells in non-severe SARS-CoV-2 infection. Background on the study: Bulk RNA taken from unsorted whole blood was sequenced, leaving chains unpaired. Whole-study findings and limits: VDJdb matching, biased toward anti-spike CD8 responses, missed private and CD4 specificities.

Germline V lookup: CDR1 MDHEN, CDR2 SYDVKM. With 8 bases removed from V and 3 bases from J, the gap between germline ends came to 16 bases. The CDR3 extends over 14 amino acids. With regard to this clonotype: What it recognizes is unknown.

Researchers attached unique molecular identifiers to individual cDNA molecules. TCRdb independently ran MiXCR on the 5' RACE reads; one entry per CDR3 protein. The sample has approximately 75,000 distinct CDR3 sequences; about 14% are singletons. The input for sequencing was whole blood, taken at baseline. This receptor was identified in an adult who was a healthcare worker with PCR-confirmed SARS-CoV-2 infection or an uninfected control (not recorded which). The chain links TRBV28 to TRBJ1-1; D is unclear. The CDR3 reads CASGGPPPDTEAFF. The CDR3 region has the DNA TGTGCCAGCGGCGGACCCCCTCCCGACACTGAAGCTTTCTTT.